One sample yielded the 22 T cell receptor beta chains listed below, sequenced in a study of shared clonotypes between healthy human individuals. Profiled with immunoSEQ multiplex PCR; TCRdb holds only in-frame clones, not every one. The table includes approximately 2.4 million clones, approximately 96% detected once. The material sequenced was naive CD4+ T cells sorted from blood. The subset: CD45RA+ positively selected. The receptor source for this set is a young man in good health.

The chain employs TRBV9 and TRBJ1-6; 10 bases fit TRBD1. The ends lost 0 bases at V and 7 bases at J; junction bases unmatched: 1. The germline V gene encodes CDR1 SGDLS and CDR2 YYNGEE. The CDR3 has 15 residues. The CDR3 DNA is TGTGCCAGCAGCGTAGGGACAGGGGGAAATTCACCCCTCCACTTT. Its translation is CASSVGTGGNSPLHF. Full variable domain (outside the CDR3, taken from reference TRBV9 and TRBJ1-6): DSGVTQTPKHLITATGQRVTLRCSPRSGDLSVYWYQQSLDQGLQFLIQYYNGEERAKGNILERFSAQQFPDLHSELNLSSLELGDSALYFCASSVGTGGNSPLHFGNGTRLTVT.

In this sample, this clone turned up a few times. This rearrangement joins TRBV14 to TRBJ1-2; 8 bases agree with TRBD1. This CDR3 is 15 amino acids long. With V trimmed by 4 bases and J by 4 bases, 8 bases remained unmatched. The germline CDR1 and CDR2 sequences are SGHDN and FVKESK. The CDR3: CASSPGSGGLYGYTF. DNA of the CDR3: TGTGCCAGCAGCCCTGGCTCAGGGGGCCTCTATGGCTACACCTTC.

This rearrangement joins TRBV30 to TRBJ2-5; either TRBD1 or TRBD2 may supply D (6 bases each). CDR1 is GTSNPN and CDR2 is SVGIG in the germline V gene (reference sequence). CDR3 length equals 14 residues. The V end was cut by 2 bases, the J end by 5 bases, with 15 bases between. CDR3 sequence (DNA): TGTGCCTGGAGTCGAGGGGGGACACCCGAGACCCAGTACTTC. This gives the protein CAWSRGGTPETQYF.

The DNA for the CDR3 is TGTGCCAGCGGCCGGGGGTATAGCAATCAGCCCCAGCATTTT. Amino acids: CASGRGYSNQPQHF. V is TRBV6-5 and J is TRBJ1-5; tentatively, D is TRBD1 (5 bases). V was pared by 8 bases and J by 0 bases, with 11 bases between. CDR1 is MNHEY and CDR2 is SVGAGI in the germline V gene. The CDR3 loop spans 14 amino acids.

The chain carries TRBV14 and TRBJ2-2; D gene ambiguous. Looked up from germline, CDR1 is SGHDN and CDR2 is FVKESK. V was clipped by 1 base and J by 10 bases, with 16 bases between them. The length of the CDR3 is 15 residues. CDR3 DNA: TGTGCCAGCAGCCAAGGTAGTAACCGGCCTACGGAGCTGTTTTTT. It translates to CASSQGSNRPTELFF.

Points on this clone: This sample also contains other DNA sequences that code for the same CDR3. The V call is TRBV18, the J call TRBJ2-1; no clear D gene. CDR1 is KGHSH and CDR2 is LQKENI in the germline V gene. Trimming shortened V by 4 bases and J by 6 bases, and 4 bases separated the two germline ends. CDR3 length: 11 residues. This CDR3 reads CASSRGNEQFF. In DNA form, the CDR3 reads TGTGCCAGCTCACGGGGCAATGAGCAGTTCTTC. The full variable domain, with the rest looked up from reference TRBV18 and TRBJ2-1, is NAGVMQNPRHLVRRRGQEARLRCSPMKGHSHVYWYRQLPEEGLKFMVYLQKENIIDESGMPKERFSAEFPKEGPSILRIQQVVRGDSAAYFCASSRGNEQFFGPGTRLTVL.

The chain recombines TRBV25-1 with TRBJ2-3; 10 nucleotides agree with TRBD2. V lost 5 bases to trimming and J lost 1 base; unmatched junction nucleotides: 0. CDR3 length: 14 amino acids. The germline V gene has CDR1 MGHDK and CDR2 SYGVNS. The CDR3: CASSSGGGTDTQYF. DNA of the CDR3: TGTGCCAGCAGTAGCGGGGGGGGCACAGATACGCAGTATTTT.

Worth noting for this clone: Other DNA variants within this sample encode the same CDR3. The chain joins TRBV11-2 to TRBJ1-5; D may be TRBD1 (6 bases). There are 15 residues in the CDR3. V lost 1 base and J lost 2, with 9 bases in between. Germline V lookup: CDR1 SGHAT, CDR2 FQNNGV. The CDR3 coding sequence is TGTGCCAGCAGCTTAGGGGGGGCCGGCAATCAGCCCCAGCATTTT. Its protein is CASSLGGAGNQPQHF.

On this clone: Other nucleotide sequences in the sample specify the same CDR3. The DNA for the CDR3 is TGTGCCAGCTCCGTGACAGGGGGATCGTACGAGCAGTACTTC. As protein: CASSVTGGSYEQYF. This chain links TRBV6-1 with TRBJ2-7, with 9 bases matching TRBD1. In germline, CDR1 is MNHNS, CDR2 SASEGT. V shed 8 bases, J shed 4 bases, and the junction held 9 bases outside the gene matches. The CDR3 spans 14 residues.

Remarks on this clone: At the DNA level, this CDR3 is encoded by other sequences in the same sample as well. The V call is TRBV5-1, the J call TRBJ1-6, with TRBD1 as a possible D gene (5 bases). V was cut by 0 bases and J by 9 bases, with 7 bases left in between. From germline, CDR1 is SGHRS and CDR2 YFSETQ. This CDR3 has 13 amino acids. In DNA, the CDR3 is TGCGCCAGCAGCTTGGTCGGGGGTTCACCCCTCCACTTT. Protein product: CASSLVGGSPLHF.

J is TRBJ2-1 and V is TRBV14; 11 bases fit TRBD2. J was trimmed by 15 bases and V by 4 bases; bases with no gene match: 5. The CDR3 runs to 12 residues. Germline CDR1 is SGHDN and CDR2 is FVKESK. The CDR3 DNA reads as TGTGCCAGCAGCCTCCTAGCGGGAGGTGCGTTCTTC. Residues: CASSLLAGGAFF.

This clone was detected once. This chain's CDR3 is CAWSQGAGFEKLFF. DNA for the CDR3: TGTGCCTGGAGCCAGGGGGCGGGTTTTGAAAAACTGTTTTTT. The V gene is TRBV30, the J gene TRBJ1-4, with TRBD1 matching 8 bases. Losses at the gene ends were 3 bases for V and 7 bases for J; bases not matched to a gene: 7. Germline assignment: CDR1 GTSNPN and CDR2 SVGIG (reference sequence). This CDR3 has 14 residues.

This chain connects TRBV10-2 to TRBJ2-7; D is unclear. Trimming removed 5 bases at V and 0 bases at J, with 11 bases between. CDR3 length equals 14 residues. The germline CDR1 and CDR2 sequences are WSHSY and SAAADI. The CDR3 DNA sequence: TGCGCCAGCAGTTCGGCTTCCCGCTCCTACGAGCAGTACTTC. It specifies CASSSASRSYEQYF.

The V gene is TRBV15, the J gene TRBJ1-6; D not resolved. CDR1 LNHNV and CDR2 YYDKDF come from the germline V gene (reference sequence). The CDR3 loop spans 15 amino acids. The germline V and J ends were trimmed by 0 bases and 5 bases, with 8 bases remaining between them. The CDR3 coding sequence is TGTGCCACCAGCAGAGAGGGGAGGCATAATTCACCCCTCCACTTT. Its protein is CATSREGRHNSPLHF.

This chain uses TRBV10-3 with TRBJ2-1, with unresolved D. Germline V gives CDR1 ENHRY, CDR2 SYGVKD. Trimming shortened V by 5 bases and J by 8 bases, and 10 bases separated the two germline ends. The CDR3 consists of 12 residues. The CDR3 sequence is CAISSYHDEQFF. The CDR3 region has the DNA TGTGCCATCAGTTCCTACCACGATGAGCAGTTCTTC.

The chain recombines TRBV14 with TRBJ1-2; 9 bases line up with TRBD1. Germline V gene lookup returns CDR1 SGHDN and CDR2 FVKESK. This CDR3 comprises 16 residues. V trimming: 4 bases; J trimming: 3 bases; junction bases outside the gene matches: 9. CDR3 protein: CASSLLPGQGYYGYTF. CDR3 in DNA: TGTGCCAGCAGCCTACTACCGGGACAGGGTTACTATGGCTACACCTTC. Supplemented by reference TRBV14 and TRBJ1-2, the full variable domain reads EAGVTQFPSHSVIEKGQTVTLRCDPISGHDNLYWYRRVMGKEIKFLLHFVKESKQDESGMPNNRFLAERTGGTYSTLKVQPAELEDSGVYFCASSLLPGQGYYGYTFGSGTRLTVV.

The rearrangement links TRBV2 to TRBJ1-2; tentative D call: TRBD1 (6 bases). The CDR3 has 13 residues. With 4 bases removed from V and 4 bases from J, the gap between germline ends came to 10 bases. The germline V gene encodes CDR1 SNHLY and CDR2 FYNNEI. CDR3 nucleotides: TGTGCCAGCAGTGCCGGACAGAGCTATGGCTACACCTTC. Translated: CASSAGQSYGYTF. Drawing the rest from reference TRBV2 and TRBJ1-2, the complete variable domain is EPEVTQTPSHQVTQMGQEVILRCVPISNHLYFYWYRQILGQKVEFLVSFYNNEISEKSEIFDDQFSVERPDGSNFTLKIRSTKLEDSAMYFCASSAGQSYGYTFGSGTRLTVV.

The CDR3 sequence: CASSQVGGTDEQFF. The CDR3 DNA is TGCGCCAGCAGCCAAGTGGGCGGGACTGATGAGCAGTTCTTC. This rearrangement joins TRBV4-1 to TRBJ2-1; a possible D gene is TRBD2 (6 bases). Germline CDR1 is MGHRA and CDR2 is YSYEKL. There are 14 residues in the CDR3. V was trimmed by 1 base and J by 8 bases, leaving 12 bases between them.

V gene TRBV7-8 combines with J gene TRBJ2-5; D is perhaps TRBD2 (6 bases). Per germline, CDR1 SGHVS and CDR2 FQNEAQ. The CDR3 has 15 residues. Deletions cut 2 bases from V and 2 bases from J, with 12 bases between. CDR3 region: CASSLLRGGQETQYF. The CDR3, as DNA: TGTGCCAGCAGCTTATTGAGGGGAGGTCAAGAGACCCAGTACTTC.

The J gene is TRBJ2-5, the V gene TRBV7-2; possibly TRBD2 for D (5 bases). This CDR3 is 15 amino acids long. The germline V gene has CDR1 SGHTA and CDR2 FQGNSA. Trimming stripped 1 base from V and 5 bases from J, with 14 bases between. This CDR3 is CASSLEYASQETQYF. For the CDR3, the DNA is TGTGCCAGCAGCTTAGAGTACGCTAGCCAGGAGACCCAGTACTTC.

A word on this clone: Other DNA sequences in this sample translate to the same CDR3. The rearrangement links TRBV5-1 to TRBJ2-5, with D uncertain. From germline, CDR1 is SGHRS and CDR2 YFSETQ. The ends were cut back, 0 bases at V and 2 bases at J, with 8 bases in the middle. This CDR3 spans 14 amino acids. The CDR3 here is CASSLGRFQETQYF. CDR3 in DNA: TGCGCCAGCAGCTTGGGTCGGTTTCAAGAGACCCAGTACTTC.

The V and J genes are TRBV28 and TRBJ1-1; 7 bases fit TRBD1. The CDR3 runs to 14 residues. Germline CDR1 reads MDHEN; CDR2 reads SYDVKM. Unmatched junction bases numbered 8, after V lost 5 bases and J lost 5 bases. The CDR3 is CASSPVTGETEAFF. The CDR3 region has the DNA TGTGCCAGCAGTCCTGTCACAGGGGAGACTGAAGCTTTCTTT.